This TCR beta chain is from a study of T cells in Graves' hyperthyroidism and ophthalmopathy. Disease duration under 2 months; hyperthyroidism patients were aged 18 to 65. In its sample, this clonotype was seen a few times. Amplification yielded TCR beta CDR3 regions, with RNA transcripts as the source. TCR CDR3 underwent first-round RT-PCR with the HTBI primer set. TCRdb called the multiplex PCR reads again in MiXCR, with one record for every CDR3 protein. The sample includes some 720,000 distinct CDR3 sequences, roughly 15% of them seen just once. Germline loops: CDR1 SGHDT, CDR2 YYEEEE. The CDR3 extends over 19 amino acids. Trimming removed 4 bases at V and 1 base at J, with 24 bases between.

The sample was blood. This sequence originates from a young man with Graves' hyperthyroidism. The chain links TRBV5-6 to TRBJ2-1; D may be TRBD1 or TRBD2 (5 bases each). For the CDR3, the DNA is TGTGCCAGCAGCGCGTCCCCGGGACGCAGGCCGGGGTCCTACAATGAGCAGTTCTTC. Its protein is CASSASPGRRPGSYNEQFF. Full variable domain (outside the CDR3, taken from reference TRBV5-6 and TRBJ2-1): DAGVTQSPTHLIKTRGQQVTLRCSPKSGHDTVSWYQQALGQGPQFIFQYYEEEERQRGNFPDRFSGHQFPNYSSELNVNALLLGDSALYLCASSASPGRRPGSYNEQFFGPGTRLTVL.